These 26 T cell receptor beta chains originate from one sample sequenced in a study of T cell responses to AZD1222 COVID-19 vaccine. Clones were sequenced by immunoSEQ multiplex PCR, and TCRdb holds only the in-frame ones, with some missing. The data contain about 130,000 clones, approximately 90% of them singletons. The specimen comprised peripheral blood, sampled on day 0 of AZD1222 vaccination. All receptors derive from an adult in good health.

This clone is a singleton in its sample. This chain connects TRBV2 to TRBJ2-2; 10 bases match TRBD2. Germline V gene data show CDR1 as SNHLY and CDR2 as FYNNEI. Germline trimming cut 4 bases from V and 5 bases from J; bases unmatched to any gene: 7. The CDR3 runs 16 residues. CDR3 sequence (DNA): TGTGCCAGCAGTGGCTCGGGACTAGCGAGGACCGGGGAGCTGTTTTTT. It specifies CASSGSGLARTGELFF.

The V and J genes are TRBV6-6 and TRBJ1-5; unclear D gene. V dropped 0 bases and J dropped 4 bases, with 10 bases sitting between them. Germline CDR1 and CDR2: MNHNY and SVGAGI (reference sequence). The CDR3 length is 15 residues. DNA of the CDR3: TGTGCCAGCAGTTACTCGCGGGAAAATAATCAGCCCCAGCATTTT. It specifies CASSYSRENNQPQHF.

This chain uses TRBV27 with TRBJ2-7; D is perhaps TRBD1 (6 bases). V dropped 0 bases and J dropped 3 bases, with 24 bases sitting between them. The CDR3 loop spans 19 amino acids. Germline CDR1 and CDR2: MNHEY and SMNVEV (reference sequence). The CDR3 region is CASSLSMGAGLAQNYEQYF. The CDR3 coding sequence is TGTGCCAGCAGTTTATCGATGGGGGCAGGGCTAGCTCAGAACTACGAGCAGTACTTC.

The rearrangement joins TRBV7-3 to TRBJ1-1; 8 nucleotides agree with TRBD1. The CDR3 loop spans 16 amino acids. Germline CDR1 reads SGHTA; CDR2 reads FQGTGA. Trimming cost V 0 bases and J 7 bases; bases outside gene matches: 10. The CDR3 reads CASSLTEPTGGNEAFF. The CDR3 nucleotides are TGTGCCAGCAGCTTAACGGAACCTACAGGGGGGAATGAAGCTTTCTTT.

The chain couples TRBV4-2 to TRBJ1-2; weak D call: TRBD1 (6 bases). Germline V gene lookup returns CDR1 LGHNA and CDR2 YNFKEQ. The CDR3 totals 14 residues. V was clipped by 3 bases and J by 8 bases, with 16 bases between them. In DNA form, the CDR3 reads TGTGCCAGCAGCCAGATCATAGGGGGGCAAGGCTACACCTTC. Its translation is CASSQIIGGQGYTF.

The chain couples TRBV19 to TRBJ2-3; maybe TRBD2 (6 bases). This CDR3 has 14 residues. V was cut by 5 bases and J by 2 bases, with 11 bases left in between. The V gene's germline CDR1 is LNHDA and CDR2 SQIVND (reference sequence). This chain's CDR3 is CASSSRETTDTQYF. CDR3 DNA: TGTGCCAGTAGTTCGCGGGAAACCACAGATACGCAGTATTTT.

This chain uses TRBV24-1 with TRBJ2-3; D tentatively fits TRBD1 or TRBD2 (5 bases each). CDR1 is KGHDR and CDR2 is SFDVKD in the germline V gene. Trimming removed 8 bases at V and 6 bases at J, with 14 bases between. The CDR3 totals 13 residues. The CDR3 sequence is CATKGTTPDTQYF. For the CDR3, the DNA is TGTGCCACCAAGGGGACGACACCCGATACGCAGTATTTT.

This clone was observed a single time. The chain employs TRBV6-6 and TRBJ1-6; D is uncertain. The CDR3 has 12 amino acids. The ends were cut back, 7 bases at V and 10 bases at J, with 11 bases in the middle. Germline CDR1 is MNHNY and CDR2 is SVGAGI (reference sequence). CDR3 amino acids: CASTPGGSPLHF. The DNA for the CDR3 is TGTGCCAGCACCCCCGGAGGGTCACCCCTCCACTTT.

This chain connects TRBV4-2 to TRBJ2-3; 9 positions match TRBD1. J gave up 12 bases and V 4 bases, and 14 bases lay outside the gene matches. CDR1 is LGHNA, CDR2 YNFKEQ, per germline. The CDR3 sequence is 15 residues long. This chain's CDR3 is CASSPRDREARPQYF. CDR3 DNA: TGTGCCAGCAGCCCCCGGGACAGGGAGGCGCGGCCTCAGTATTTT.

The chain combines TRBV28 with TRBJ2-7; D uncertain. V lost 2 bases and J 3 bases, leaving 5 bases between the germline ends. CDR3 size: 12 residues. The germline gives CDR1 MDHEN, CDR2 SYDVKM. The chain's CDR3 is CASSLGVYEQYF. The CDR3 DNA reads as TGTGCCAGCAGTTTAGGGGTCTACGAGCAGTACTTC.

This chain connects TRBV30 to TRBJ1-1, with D perhaps TRBD1 (6 bases). Germline V gene lookup returns CDR1 GTSNPN and CDR2 SVGIG (reference sequence). Trimming left V 0 bases short and J 8 bases short, with 10 bases between. CDR3 length: 12 residues. The CDR3 protein is CAWSVFGTEAFF. The DNA for the CDR3 is TGTGCCTGGAGTGTGTTCGGGACAGAAGCTTTCTTT.

In regard to this clone: This sample includes further DNA sequences coding for the same CDR3. CDR3 amino acids: CASSLAGAYNEQFF. The CDR3 coding sequence is TGTGCCAGCAGTTTAGCGGGGGCTTACAATGAGCAGTTCTTC. The gene calls are TRBV27 and TRBJ2-1, with a weak D call TRBD2 (7 bases). This CDR3 region has 14 residues. Germline V CDR1 and CDR2: MNHEY, SMNVEV (reference sequence). V was trimmed by 2 bases and J by 4 bases, leaving 9 bases between them.

This chain links TRBV3-1 (or the pseudogene TRBV3-2) with TRBJ1-2; D remains unclear. The CDR3 length is 13 residues. The germline V and J ends were trimmed by 3 bases and 7 bases, with 12 bases remaining between them. Germline-derived CDR1 and CDR2 are LGHDT and YNNKEL (reference sequence). The CDR3 loop reads CASSQGEGTGYTF. CDR3 nucleotides: TGTGCCAGCAGCCAGGGTGAGGGTACTGGCTACACCTTC.

The chain recombines TRBV6-6 with TRBJ1-6, with 8 bases lining up with TRBD1. Trimming cost V 2 bases and J 10 bases; bases outside gene matches: 4. The CDR3 is made up of 14 amino acids. Germline lookup yields CDR1 MNHNY and CDR2 SVGAGI (reference sequence). The CDR3 region is CASSYGGQGSPLHF. For the CDR3, the DNA is TGTGCCAGCAGTTACGGAGGACAGGGCTCACCCCTCCACTTT.

The DNA for the CDR3 is TGTGCCAGCAATCAGGGGACAGGTCAGCCCCAGCATTTT. Protein sequence: CASNQGTGQPQHF. The rearrangement links TRBV7-2 to TRBJ1-5; 8 bases map to TRBD1. Germline CDR1 is SGHTA and CDR2 is FQGNSA. J gave up 6 bases and V 7 bases, and 5 bases lay outside the gene matches. This CDR3 has 13 amino acids. The complete variable domain, with remaining parts taken from reference TRBV7-2 and TRBJ1-5, reads GAGVSQSPSNKVTEKGKDVELRCDPISGHTALYWYRQSLGQGLEFLIYFQGNSAPDKSGLPSDRFSAERTGGSVSTLTIQRTQQEDSAVYLCASNQGTGQPQHFGDGTRLSIL.

The V call is TRBV6-5, the J call TRBJ1-2, with unresolved D. The CDR3 contains 13 residues. Germline V gene lookup returns CDR1 MNHEY and CDR2 SVGAGI. The V and J ends lost 7 bases and 1 base respectively, with 10 bases between them. CDR3 loop: CASNDLVNYGYTF. The CDR3 DNA follows: TGTGCCAGCAACGATCTAGTTAACTATGGCTACACCTTC.

The rearrangement uses TRBV13 and TRBJ2-7; 8 bases line up with TRBD1. The CDR3 totals 16 residues. CDR1 is PRHDT, CDR2 FYEKMQ, per germline (reference sequence). V lost 2 bases, J lost 2 bases, and 8 bases stayed unmatched. The CDR3: CASSLPWGQATYEQYF. CDR3 in DNA: TGTGCCAGCAGCTTACCCTGGGGACAGGCAACCTACGAGCAGTACTTC.

The V and J genes are TRBV6-2 or TRBV6-3 and TRBJ2-7, with D perhaps being TRBD1 or TRBD2 (6 bases each). Trimming took 0 bases from V and 2 from J, leaving 11 bases between them. This CDR3 has 15 amino acids. In germline, CDR1 is MNHEY, CDR2 SVGEGT. The CDR3 DNA is TGTGCCAGCAGTTACTCGTGGGGGGCGACCTACGAGCAGTACTTC. Translation: CASSYSWGATYEQYF.

The chain couples TRBV7-2 to TRBJ1-1; weak D call: TRBD1 (5 bases). The CDR3 extends over 14 amino acids. V was clipped by 1 base and J by 4 bases, with 10 bases between them. The germline gives CDR1 SGHTA, CDR2 FQGNSA. The CDR3 bases are TGTGCCAGCAGCTTAGGACAGCTGGCCACTGAAGCTTTCTTT. This encodes CASSLGQLATEAFF.

This sequence joins TRBV28 and TRBJ2-5; TRBD2 agrees at 13 bases. The CDR3 length is 19 residues. V shed 6 bases and J 1 base; nucleotides not matched to a gene: 14. Germline CDR1 is MDHEN and CDR2 is SYDVKM. Here the CDR3 DNA reads TGTGCCAGCAGCCCCCCGGGACTAGCGGGGCGATCTACCCAAGAGACCCAGTACTTC. Translation: CASSPPGLAGRSTQETQYF.

CDR3 coding DNA: TGTGCCAGCAGCTTAAGGCGGGGGTCGAACACTGAAGCTTTCTTT. This gives the protein CASSLRRGSNTEAFF. This sequence joins TRBV7-3 and TRBJ1-1; perhaps TRBD1 as D (5 bases). Germline CDR1 and CDR2: SGHTA and FQGTGA. The V and J ends lost 1 base and 1 base respectively, with 10 bases between them. CDR3 length: 15 amino acids.

This clone was counted once. V and J are TRBV2 and TRBJ2-3; 10 bases align to TRBD1. The germline gives CDR1 SNHLY, CDR2 FYNNEI. The J segment lost 6 bases and the V segment lost 8 bases, leaving 8 bases of the junction unmatched. The CDR3 has 14 residues. CDR3 bases: TGTGCCAGCGGCCGGGACAGGGGCCACGATACGCAGTATTTT. This codes for CASGRDRGHDTQYF.

The gene calls are TRBV3-1 (or the pseudogene TRBV3-2) and TRBJ2-4; D gene uncertain. The CDR3 runs to 18 residues. The germline CDR1 and CDR2 sequences are LGHDT and YNNKEL (reference sequence). The V and J ends lost 3 bases and 1 base respectively, with 19 bases between them. CDR3 in DNA: TGTGCCAGCAGCCAGGCCCCCTCTTGCGTGGGTGCCAAAAACATTCAGTACTTC. Translating it yields CASSQAPSCVGAKNIQYF.

This chain uses TRBV7-2 with TRBJ2-5; D is unclear. Trimming stripped 5 bases from V and 5 bases from J, with 15 bases between. The CDR3 consists of 14 residues. Germline-derived CDR1 and CDR2 are SGHTA and FQGNSA. The CDR3 region has the DNA TGTGCCAGCAGCCTTCATTTCCAGGCGGAGACCCAGTACTTC. Its translation is CASSLHFQAETQYF.

The J gene is TRBJ1-2, the V gene TRBV24-1; no definite D call. Trimming took off 1 base at V and 6 bases at J, with 8 bases between the two ends. The germline V gene encodes CDR1 KGHDR and CDR2 SFDVKD. The CDR3 has 13 residues. For the CDR3, the DNA is TGTGCCACCAGTGATTTATTGTGGGATGGCTACACCTTC. Translated: CATSDLLWDGYTF.

The chain carries TRBV11-3 and TRBJ1-5; possibly TRBD1 for D (5 bases). V lost 8 bases and J 0 bases, leaving 14 bases between the germline ends. The CDR3 sequence is 15 residues long. CDR1 and CDR2 from the germline V gene are SGHNT and YENEEA. In DNA form, the CDR3 reads TGTGCCAGCCCCCCCGGGGGAAGTAGCAATCAGCCCCAGCATTTT. This encodes CASPPGGSSNQPQHF.